This T cell receptor (beta chain) was profiled in a study of shared clonotypes between healthy human individuals. The wider study: Used for every donor were three CD4 naive, three CD4 memory, two CD8 naive and one CD8 memory plate. Study-level points and caveats: Between a handful of donors, naive CD4 clonotypes were shared at a level of around 4.8%. Inspection by rarefaction showed sorted-subset sequencing to be incomplete despite large depth.

V dropped 0 bases and J dropped 4; count of bases not matched to a gene: 1. Germline V gene data show CDR1 as GTSNPN and CDR2 as SVGIG (reference sequence). CDR3 length: 14 residues. Sequencing was performed with immunoSEQ multiplex PCR; in TCRdb, only in-frame clones are kept and a portion is missing. The sample comprises roughly 650,000 clones, approximately 96% of which are singletons, and 0.11% rests with the top ten. With respect to this clone: Its matching antigen is unknown.

Naive CD8 cells were CD45RO-negative, positively selected for CCR7, excluding terminally differentiated effector memory CD45RA+ cells. This chain joins TRBV30 and TRBJ2-1, with 9 bases identical to TRBD1. The clonotype was recovered from a woman aged 25 to 45 in good health. Sequenced: naive CD8+ T cells sorted from blood. The CDR3 loop is CAWSVGTGYNEQFF. The CDR3 bases are TGTGCCTGGAGTGTGGGGACAGGGTACAATGAGCAGTTCTTC.